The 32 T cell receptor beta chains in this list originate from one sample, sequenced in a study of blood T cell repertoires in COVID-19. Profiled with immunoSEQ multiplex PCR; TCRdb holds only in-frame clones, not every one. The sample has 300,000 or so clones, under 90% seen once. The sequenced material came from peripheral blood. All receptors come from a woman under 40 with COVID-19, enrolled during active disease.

In nucleotides, the CDR3 is TGCGCCAGCAGCCGACCCGGGACAGGAACCCAGAATGAGCAGTTCTTC. Amino acid sequence: CASSRPGTGTQNEQFF. This chain joins TRBV5-1 and TRBJ2-1, with 8 bases lining up with TRBD1. This CDR3 spans 16 amino acids. With 4 bases clipped from V and 7 bases from J, the junction kept 13 bases outside the gene matches. Germline lookup yields CDR1 SGHRS and CDR2 YFSETQ.

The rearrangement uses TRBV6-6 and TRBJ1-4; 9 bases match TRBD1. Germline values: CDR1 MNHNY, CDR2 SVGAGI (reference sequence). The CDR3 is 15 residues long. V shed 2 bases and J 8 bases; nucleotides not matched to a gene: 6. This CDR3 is CASSYRDREREKLFF. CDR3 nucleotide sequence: TGTGCCAGCAGTTACCGGGACAGGGAGAGGGAAAAACTGTTTTTT.

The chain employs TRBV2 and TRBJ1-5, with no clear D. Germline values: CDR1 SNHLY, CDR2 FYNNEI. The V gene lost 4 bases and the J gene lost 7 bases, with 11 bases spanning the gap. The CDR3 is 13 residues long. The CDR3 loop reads CASSGESGQPQHF. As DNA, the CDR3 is TGTGCCAGCAGTGGGGAGTCGGGGCAGCCCCAGCATTTT.

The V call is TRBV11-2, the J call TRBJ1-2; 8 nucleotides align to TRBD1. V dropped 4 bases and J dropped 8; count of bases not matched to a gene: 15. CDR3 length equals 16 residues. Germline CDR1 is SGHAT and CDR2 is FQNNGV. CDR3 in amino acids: CASSSGQGRPSMGYTF. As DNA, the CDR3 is TGTGCCAGCAGCTCAGGACAGGGCCGGCCCTCTATGGGCTACACCTTC. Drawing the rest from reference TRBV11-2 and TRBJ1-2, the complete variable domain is EAGVAQSPRYKIIEKRQSVAFWCNPISGHATLYWYQQILGQGPKLLIQFQNNGVVDDSQLPKDRFSAERLKGVDSTLKIQPAKLEDSAVYLCASSSGQGRPSMGYTFGSGTRLTVV.

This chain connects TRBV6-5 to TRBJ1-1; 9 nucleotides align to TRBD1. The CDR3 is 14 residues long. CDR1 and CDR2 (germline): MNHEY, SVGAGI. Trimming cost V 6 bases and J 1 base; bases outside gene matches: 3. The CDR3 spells CASRSTGGNTEAFF. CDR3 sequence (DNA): TGTGCCAGCAGGTCGACAGGGGGGAACACTGAAGCTTTCTTT.

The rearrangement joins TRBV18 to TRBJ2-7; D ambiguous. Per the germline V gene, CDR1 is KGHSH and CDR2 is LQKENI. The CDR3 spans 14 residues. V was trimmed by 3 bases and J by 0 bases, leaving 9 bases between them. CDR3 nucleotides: TGTGCCAGCTCACCGTCGACTGTCTCCTACGAGCAGTACTTC. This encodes CASSPSTVSYEQYF.

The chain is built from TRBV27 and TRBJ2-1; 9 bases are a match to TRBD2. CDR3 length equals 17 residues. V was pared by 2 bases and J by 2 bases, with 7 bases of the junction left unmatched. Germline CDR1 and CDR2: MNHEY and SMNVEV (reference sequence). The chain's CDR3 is CASSLRSGSDPYNEQFF. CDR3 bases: TGTGCCAGCAGTTTACGTAGCGGGAGTGATCCCTACAATGAGCAGTTCTTC.

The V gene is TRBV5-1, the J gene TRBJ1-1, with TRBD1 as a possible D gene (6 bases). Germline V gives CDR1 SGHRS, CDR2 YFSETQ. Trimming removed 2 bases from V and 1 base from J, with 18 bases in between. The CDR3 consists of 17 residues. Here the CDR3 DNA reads TGCGCCAGCAGCTTCCGGCCCTTGGACAGTAAGAACACTGAAGCTTTCTTT. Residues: CASSFRPLDSKNTEAFF.

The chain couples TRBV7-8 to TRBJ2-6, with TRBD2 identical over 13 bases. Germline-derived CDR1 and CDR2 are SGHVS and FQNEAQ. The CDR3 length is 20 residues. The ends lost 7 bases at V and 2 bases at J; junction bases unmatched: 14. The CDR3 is CASISSIEGLAGTGANVLTF. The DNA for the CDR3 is TGTGCCAGCATCTCGTCTATTGAGGGACTAGCGGGAACTGGGGCCAACGTCCTGACTTTC.

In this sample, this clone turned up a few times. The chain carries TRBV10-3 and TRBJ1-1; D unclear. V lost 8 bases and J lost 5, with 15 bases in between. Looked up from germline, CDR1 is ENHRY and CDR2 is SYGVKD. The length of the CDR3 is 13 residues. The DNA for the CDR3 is TGTGCCATCGGACGGGGATCGGGAACTGAAGCTTTCTTT. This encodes CAIGRGSGTEAFF.

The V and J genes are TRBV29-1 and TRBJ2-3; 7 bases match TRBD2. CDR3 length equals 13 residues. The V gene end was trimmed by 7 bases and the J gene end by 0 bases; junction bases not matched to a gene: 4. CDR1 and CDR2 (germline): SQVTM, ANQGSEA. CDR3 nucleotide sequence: TGCAGCGACCTAGCGGCTAGCACAGATACGCAGTATTTT. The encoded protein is CSDLAASTDTQYF.

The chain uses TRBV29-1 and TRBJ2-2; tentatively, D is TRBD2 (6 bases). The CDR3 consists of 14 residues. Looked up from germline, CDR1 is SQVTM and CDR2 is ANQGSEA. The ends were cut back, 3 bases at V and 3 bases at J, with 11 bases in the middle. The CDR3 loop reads CSVERDGDTGELFF. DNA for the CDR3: TGCAGCGTTGAGCGGGACGGAGACACCGGGGAGCTGTTTTTT.

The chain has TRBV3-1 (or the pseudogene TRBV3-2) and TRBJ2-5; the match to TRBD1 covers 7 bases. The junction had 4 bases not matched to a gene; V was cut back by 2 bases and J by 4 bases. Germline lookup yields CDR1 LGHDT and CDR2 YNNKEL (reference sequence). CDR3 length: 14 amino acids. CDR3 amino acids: CASSQKRQGETQYF. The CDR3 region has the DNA TGTGCCAGCAGCCAAAAAAGACAGGGAGAGACCCAGTACTTC.

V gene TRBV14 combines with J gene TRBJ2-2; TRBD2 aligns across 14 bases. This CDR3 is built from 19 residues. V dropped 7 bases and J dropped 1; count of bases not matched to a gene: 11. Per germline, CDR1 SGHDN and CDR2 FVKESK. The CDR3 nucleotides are TGTGCCAGCACCTCCGGGACTAGCGGGAGTTTTTGGAACACCGGGGAGCTGTTTTTT. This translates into CASTSGTSGSFWNTGELFF.

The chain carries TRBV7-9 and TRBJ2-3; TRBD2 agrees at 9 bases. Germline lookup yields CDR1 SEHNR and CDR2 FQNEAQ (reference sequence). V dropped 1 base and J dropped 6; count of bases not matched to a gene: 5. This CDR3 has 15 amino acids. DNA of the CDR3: TGTGCCAGCAGCTTAGAAGGTAGCGGGAGTGATACGCAGTATTTT. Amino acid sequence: CASSLEGSGSDTQYF.

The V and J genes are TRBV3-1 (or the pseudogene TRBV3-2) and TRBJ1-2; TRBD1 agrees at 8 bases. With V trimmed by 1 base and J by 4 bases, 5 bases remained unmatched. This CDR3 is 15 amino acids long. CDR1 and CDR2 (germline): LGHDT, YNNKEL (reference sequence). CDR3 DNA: TGTGCCAGCAGCCAAGGGCGGGGACAGGTCTATGGCTACACCTTC. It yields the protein CASSQGRGQVYGYTF.

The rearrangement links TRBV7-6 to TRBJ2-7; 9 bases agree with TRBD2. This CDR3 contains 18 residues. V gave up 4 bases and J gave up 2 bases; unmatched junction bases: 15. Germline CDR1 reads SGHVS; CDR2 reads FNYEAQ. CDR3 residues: CASSSPRTTSGRPYEQYF. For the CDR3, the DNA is TGTGCCAGCAGCTCCCCCAGAACTACTAGCGGGCGTCCCTACGAGCAGTACTTC.

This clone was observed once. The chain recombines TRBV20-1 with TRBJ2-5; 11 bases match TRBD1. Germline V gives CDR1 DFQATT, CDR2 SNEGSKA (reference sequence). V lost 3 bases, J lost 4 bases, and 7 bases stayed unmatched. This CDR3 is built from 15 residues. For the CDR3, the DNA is TGCAGTGCTAGTATTCCCGGGACAGGGGGAGAGACCCAGTACTTC. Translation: CSASIPGTGGETQYF.

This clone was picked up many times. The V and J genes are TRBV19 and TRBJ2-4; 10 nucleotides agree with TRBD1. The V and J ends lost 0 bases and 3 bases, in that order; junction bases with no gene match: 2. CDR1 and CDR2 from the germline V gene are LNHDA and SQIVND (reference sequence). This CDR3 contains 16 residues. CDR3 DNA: TGTGCCAGTAGTATAGAGACAGGGGGCATCAAAAACATTCAGTACTTC. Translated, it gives CASSIETGGIKNIQYF.

CDR3 amino acids: CASTRGSYNEQFF. The CDR3 coding sequence is TGTGCCTCAACCAGGGGTTCCTACAATGAGCAGTTCTTC. The chain links TRBV19 to TRBJ2-1, with D perhaps matching TRBD1 (6 bases). This CDR3 spans 13 amino acids. Germline CDR1 LNHDA, CDR2 SQIVND (reference sequence). V shed 11 bases and J shed 1 base, with 12 bases lying between them.

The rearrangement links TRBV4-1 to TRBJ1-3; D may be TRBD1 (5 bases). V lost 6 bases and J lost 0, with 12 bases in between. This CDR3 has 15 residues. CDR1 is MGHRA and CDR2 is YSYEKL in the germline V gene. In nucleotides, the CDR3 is TGCGCCAGCAGTTATTCAGGGCTCTCTGGAAACACCATATATTTT. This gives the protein CASSYSGLSGNTIYF.

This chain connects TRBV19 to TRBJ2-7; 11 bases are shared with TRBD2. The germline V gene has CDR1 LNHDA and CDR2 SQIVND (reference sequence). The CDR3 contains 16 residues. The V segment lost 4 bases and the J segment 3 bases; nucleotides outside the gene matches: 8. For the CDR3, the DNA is TGTGCCAGTAGTAAAAAACTAGCGGGAGATGGCTACGAGCAGTACTTC. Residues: CASSKKLAGDGYEQYF. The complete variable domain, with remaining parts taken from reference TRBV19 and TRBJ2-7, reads DGGITQSPKYLFRKEGQNVTLSCEQNLNHDAMYWYRQDPGQGLRLIYYSQIVNDFQKGDIAEGYSVSREKKESFPLTVTSAQKNPTAFYLCASSKKLAGDGYEQYFGPGTRLTVT.

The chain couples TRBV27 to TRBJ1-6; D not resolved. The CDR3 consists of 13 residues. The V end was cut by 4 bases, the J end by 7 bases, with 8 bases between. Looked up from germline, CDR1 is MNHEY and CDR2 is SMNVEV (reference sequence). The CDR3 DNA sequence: TGTGCCAGCAGTTGGGAGGTAAATTCACCCCTCCACTTT. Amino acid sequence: CASSWEVNSPLHF.

This chain's CDR3 is CASSLRDEQYF. Here the CDR3 DNA reads TGTGCCAGCAGTCTGAGGGACGAGCAGTACTTC. The chain couples TRBV28 to TRBJ2-7; D is perhaps TRBD2 (5 bases). Germline V CDR1 and CDR2: MDHEN, SYDVKM. Between the trimmed V and J ends, which lost 5 bases and 5 bases, there was a span of 7 bases. The CDR3 spans 11 residues.

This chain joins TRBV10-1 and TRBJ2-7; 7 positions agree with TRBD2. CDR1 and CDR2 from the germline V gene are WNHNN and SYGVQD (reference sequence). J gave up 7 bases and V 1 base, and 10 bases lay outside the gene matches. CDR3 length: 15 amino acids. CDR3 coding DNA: TGCGCCAGCAGTGAGTTAACTAGCGCTCCCAATGAGCAGTACTTC. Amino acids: CASSELTSAPNEQYF.

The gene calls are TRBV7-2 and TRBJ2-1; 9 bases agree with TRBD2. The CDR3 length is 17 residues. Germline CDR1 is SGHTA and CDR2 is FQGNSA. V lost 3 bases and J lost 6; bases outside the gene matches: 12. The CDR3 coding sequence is TGTGCCAGCAGCTTTCCCGTAGCGGGAGCGACGGGCAATGAGCAGTTCTTC. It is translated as CASSFPVAGATGNEQFF.

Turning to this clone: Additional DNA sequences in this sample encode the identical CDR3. The CDR3 protein is CAWSDSYEQYF. The DNA of the CDR3 is TGTGCCTGGAGTGACAGCTACGAGCAGTACTTC. The J gene is TRBJ2-7, the V gene TRBV30; D not resolved. The V end was cut by 1 base, the J end by 3 bases, with 4 bases between. Germline V lookup: CDR1 GTSNPN, CDR2 SVGIG (reference sequence). This CDR3 spans 11 amino acids.

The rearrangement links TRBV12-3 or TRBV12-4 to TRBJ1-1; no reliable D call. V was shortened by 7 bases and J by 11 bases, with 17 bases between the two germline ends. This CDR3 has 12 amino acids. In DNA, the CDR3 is TGTGCCAGCACCCCGCGGCCCGCGGGGGCTTTCTTT. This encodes CASTPRPAGAFF.

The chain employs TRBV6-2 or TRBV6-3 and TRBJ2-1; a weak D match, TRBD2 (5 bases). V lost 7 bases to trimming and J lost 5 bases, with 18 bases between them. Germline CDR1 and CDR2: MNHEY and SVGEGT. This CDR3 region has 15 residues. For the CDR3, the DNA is TGTGCCAGCACCCCACTAGGGCCTACGGACAATGAGCAGTTCTTC. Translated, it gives CASTPLGPTDNEQFF.

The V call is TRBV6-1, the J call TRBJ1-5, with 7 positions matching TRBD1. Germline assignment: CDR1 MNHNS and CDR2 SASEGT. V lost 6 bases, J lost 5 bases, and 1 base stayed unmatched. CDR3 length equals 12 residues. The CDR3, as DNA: TGTGCCAGCAGCGACAGGGATCAGCCCCAGCATTTT. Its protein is CASSDRDQPQHF.

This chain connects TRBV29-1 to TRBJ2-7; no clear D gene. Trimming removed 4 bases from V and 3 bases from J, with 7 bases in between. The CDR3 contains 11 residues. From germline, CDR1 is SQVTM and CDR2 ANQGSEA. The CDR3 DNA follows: TGCAGCGTTGGACACCTCTACGAGCAGTACTTC. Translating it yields CSVGHLYEQYF.

In nucleotides, the CDR3 is TGTGCCAGCAGCCCATCGACAGTGACCTACGAGCAGTACTTC. Amino acids: CASSPSTVTYEQYF. The chain links TRBV6-5 to TRBJ2-7, with a tentative D call TRBD1 (5 bases). This CDR3 is 14 amino acids long. CDR1 is MNHEY, CDR2 SVGAGI, per germline. The germline V and J ends were trimmed by 6 bases and 2 bases, with 14 bases remaining between them.